A single sample is the source of the 24 T cell receptor beta chains below, sequenced in a study of CD8 T cells in Susac syndrome (dated by TCRdb to the late 2010s). The library was built by means of the immunoSEQ multiplex PCR assay. RNA was extracted with the RNeasy kit and about 0.5 to 1 ug was reverse transcribed using random hexamers. The public reads were run again by TCRdb, first through fastp at Q25 and then through MiXCR, and only productive beta chains were kept. All rows with the same CDR3 protein become a single entry with the most common DNA and genes. The table for this sample lists 100,000 to 150,000 distinct CDR3 sequences; roughly 93% of them were counted only once. Roughly 0.3% of the sample is taken by the ten largest. Sequencing input: CD8+ T cells from PBMCs. All receptors come from a human donor with multiple sclerosis.

The chain is built from TRBV29-1 and TRBJ2-1; no clear D gene. Germline V gene data show CDR1 as SQVTM and CDR2 as ANQGSEA. This CDR3 comprises 11 residues. V was pared by 5 bases and J by 8 bases, with 10 bases between. CDR3 in amino acids: CSVLFGDEQFF. CDR3 nucleotides: TGCAGCGTTTTGTTTGGTGATGAGCAGTTCTTC.

J is TRBJ2-2 and V is TRBV6-5, with TRBD2 identical over 12 bases. The CDR3 is made up of 13 amino acids. V lost 8 bases to trimming and J lost 5 bases; unmatched junction nucleotides: 0. Looked up from germline, CDR1 is MNHEY and CDR2 is SVGAGI. CDR3 in DNA: TGTGCCAGCGGGACTAGCGGGACCGGGGAGCTGTTTTTT. It encodes CASGTSGTGELFF.

This chain joins TRBV13 and TRBJ1-1, with 7 bases that match TRBD1. The CDR3 extends over 14 amino acids. Unmatched junction bases numbered 12, after V lost 6 bases and J lost 8 bases. From germline, CDR1 is PRHDT and CDR2 FYEKMQ (reference sequence). The CDR3 loop reads CASRVRGPGLEAFF. CDR3 sequence (DNA): TGTGCCAGCAGGGTTAGGGGGCCAGGGCTCGAAGCTTTCTTT.

The DNA of the CDR3 is TGTGCCAGCAGCGCGGGACGGGAGGTTGACGAGCAGTACGTC. Its translation: CASSAGREVDEQYV. This rearrangement joins TRBV6-1 to TRBJ2-7; 7 positions agree with TRBD2. The germline CDR1 and CDR2 sequences are MNHNS and SASEGT. V was pared by 6 bases and J by 5 bases, with 10 bases of the junction left unmatched. The CDR3 loop spans 14 amino acids.

J is TRBJ2-7 and V is TRBV6-1; TRBD1 is a possible D gene (6 bases). This CDR3 is built from 19 residues. Germline lookup yields CDR1 MNHNS and CDR2 SASEGT. The V gene lost 0 bases and the J gene lost 1 base, with 22 bases spanning the gap. The CDR3 spells CASSEATGQKRRLSYEQYF. The CDR3 coding sequence is TGTGCCAGCAGTGAAGCCACAGGACAGAAGCGCAGACTATCCTACGAGCAGTACTTC.

This clonotype was found once. The chain has TRBV12-3 or TRBV12-4 and TRBJ2-6; D ambiguous. The CDR3 is 15 residues long. V was shortened by 2 bases and J by 2 bases, with 7 bases between the two germline ends. The DNA of the CDR3 is TGTGCCAGCAGTTTAAGTCCGGCTGGGGCCAACGTCCTGACTTTC. Its protein is CASSLSPAGANVLTF.

This chain links TRBV7-9 with TRBJ1-6, with D tentatively TRBD1 (6 bases). Germline V gene lookup returns CDR1 SEHNR and CDR2 FQNEAQ (reference sequence). Trimming pared 4 bases from V and 8 bases from J, leaving 15 bases between. The CDR3 extends over 15 amino acids. CDR3 amino acids: CASSSRGGGDSPLHF. The CDR3 DNA follows: TGTGCCAGCAGCTCCCGGGGAGGGGGGGATTCACCCCTCCACTTT.

J is TRBJ2-2 and V is TRBV20-1; D ambiguous. Trimming took off 5 bases at V and 1 base at J, with 5 bases between the two ends. Germline V gives CDR1 DFQATT, CDR2 SNEGSKA (reference sequence). CDR3 size: 12 residues. In nucleotides, the CDR3 is TGCAGTGCTCGCTGGAACACCGGGGAGCTGTTTTTT. Translated: CSARWNTGELFF.

The CDR3: CSARGPGGGRALTGELFF. In DNA, the CDR3 is TGCAGTGCTAGGGGGCCGGGTGGCGGGAGGGCCTTGACCGGGGAGCTGTTTTTT. V is TRBV20-1 and J is TRBJ2-2; TRBD2 agrees at 9 bases. The germline gives CDR1 DFQATT, CDR2 SNEGSKA (reference sequence). Trimming at V came to 3 bases and at J to 5 bases, leaving 16 bases not matched to a gene. There are 18 residues in the CDR3.

The chain couples TRBV7-9 to TRBJ2-1, with 14 bases matching TRBD2. Trimming removed 5 bases from V and 9 bases from J; junction bases left unmatched: 9. Germline CDR1 is SEHNR and CDR2 is FQNEAQ (reference sequence). The CDR3 sequence is 16 residues long. This CDR3 reads CASSPRLAGGPGEQFF. In nucleotides, the CDR3 is TGTGCCAGCAGCCCCCGACTAGCGGGAGGGCCGGGTGAGCAGTTCTTC.

The chain is built from TRBV27 and TRBJ1-1, with TRBD1 matching over 10 bases. Germline CDR1 reads MNHEY; CDR2 reads SMNVEV (reference sequence). This CDR3 spans 14 amino acids. V was pared by 6 bases and J by 2 bases, with 3 bases of the junction left unmatched. In nucleotides, the CDR3 is TGTGCCAGCAGCCGACAGGGGGCCAACACTGAAGCTTTCTTT. Its translation: CASSRQGANTEAFF.

The chain combines TRBV20-1 with TRBJ2-5, with D maybe TRBD2 (6 bases). The CDR3 loop spans 16 amino acids. The germline gives CDR1 DFQATT, CDR2 SNEGSKA (reference sequence). The CDR3 DNA follows: TGCAGCGTGGGGGGAAGACATGACGGTAGGAGAGAGACCCAGTACTTC. The encoded protein is CSVGGRHDGRRETQYF.

The chain uses TRBV6-2 or TRBV6-3 and TRBJ2-7, with 10 positions matching TRBD1. The CDR3 has 16 amino acids. CDR1 and CDR2 (germline): MNHEY, SVGEGT. With 0 bases clipped from V and 1 base from J, the junction kept 3 bases outside the gene matches. Written as DNA, the CDR3 is TGTGCCAGCAGTTACTCGCAGGACAGGGGGTCCTACGAGCAGTACGTC. Translated: CASSYSQDRGSYEQYV.

This chain joins TRBV27 and TRBJ2-1; tentatively, D is TRBD2 (6 bases). CDR3 length: 13 amino acids. V lost 5 bases to trimming and J lost 6 bases, with 11 bases between them. Germline loops: CDR1 MNHEY, CDR2 SMNVEV (reference sequence). In DNA, the CDR3 is TGTGCCAGCAGTACGGGACTCGGCAATGAGCAGTTCTTC. Translated: CASSTGLGNEQFF.

V usage is TRBV9 and J usage is TRBJ1-5; a weak D match, TRBD1 (6 bases). Trimming cost V 4 bases and J 1 base, with 12 bases left between them. Germline assignment: CDR1 SGDLS and CDR2 YYNGEE. The CDR3 is 15 amino acids. CDR3 in DNA: TGTGCCAGCAGCCCCTCTGGGGGCAGCAATCAGCCCCAGCATTTT. The encoded protein is CASSPSGGSNQPQHF.

The chain has TRBV7-6 and TRBJ2-5; D possibly corresponds to TRBD2 (6 bases). CDR1 and CDR2 (germline): SGHVS, FNYEAQ. V was pared by 5 bases and J by 4 bases, with 14 bases between. The CDR3 consists of 14 residues. Here the CDR3 reads CASSPGGPIETQYF. CDR3 in DNA: TGTGCCAGCAGCCCCGGGGGTCCCATAGAGACCCAGTACTTC.

In its sample, this clonotype was seen a few times. At one end the junction does not follow the germline gene, possibly because of a read error. The rearrangement uses TRBV5-1 and TRBJ1-1, with D unresolved. From germline, CDR1 is SGHRS and CDR2 YFSETQ. The CDR3 has 11 residues. For the CDR3, the DNA is TGTGCCAGCAGCTTAGCAGGAGAAGCTTTCTTT. It translates to CASSLAGEAFF.

The V and J genes are TRBV4-1 and TRBJ1-2, with 8 bases lining up with TRBD1. This CDR3 spans 16 amino acids. Losses at the gene ends were 0 bases for V and 8 bases for J; bases not matched to a gene: 11. Per germline, CDR1 MGHRA and CDR2 YSYEKL. The DNA of the CDR3 is TGCGCCAGCAGCCAAGATCAAGGGCAGGGGGCACGGGGCTACACCTTC. Protein: CASSQDQGQGARGYTF.

V is TRBV14 and J is TRBJ2-2; TRBD1 matches at 8 bases. The germline CDR1 and CDR2 sequences are SGHDN and FVKESK. The CDR3 sequence is 18 residues long. Trimming at V came to 0 bases and at J to 2 bases, leaving 8 bases not matched to a gene. The CDR3 sequence: CASSQDPGRGRNTGELFF. CDR3 DNA sequence: TGTGCCAGCAGCCAAGATCCCGGCAGGGGGCGCAACACCGGGGAGCTGTTTTTT.

This clonotype has only a few counts. This chain links TRBV6-1 with TRBJ1-1; no clear D gene. The CDR3 has 13 residues. Per germline, CDR1 MNHNS and CDR2 SASEGT. V lost 5 bases and J 1 base, leaving 8 bases between the germline ends. CDR3 sequence (DNA): TGTGCCAGCAGTCCTTCGGGGAACACTGAAGCTTTCTTT. It codes for CASSPSGNTEAFF.

The V gene is TRBV11-2, the J gene TRBJ2-1; 10 bases fit TRBD2. Germline V gives CDR1 SGHAT, CDR2 FQNNGV. The CDR3 totals 13 residues. The trim removed 9 bases at V and 4 bases at J, leaving 3 bases unmatched. The DNA of the CDR3 is TGTGCCAGTCGGACTAGCGGATACAATGAGCAGTTCTTC. This encodes CASRTSGYNEQFF.

This clonotype was counted a single time. The chain couples TRBV30 to TRBJ2-2; D gene uncertain. V lost 5 bases to trimming and J lost 1 base, with 5 bases between them. The CDR3 has 12 amino acids. CDR1 is GTSNPN and CDR2 is SVGIG in the germline V gene (reference sequence). The CDR3 region is CAWPKNTGELFF. The CDR3 DNA reads TGTGCCTGGCCCAAGAACACCGGGGAGCTGTTTTTT.

J is TRBJ1-1 and V is TRBV27; TRBD1 matches at 8 bases. Germline CDR1 reads MNHEY; CDR2 reads SMNVEV (reference sequence). J gave up 6 bases and V 7 bases, and 22 bases lay outside the gene matches. This CDR3 comprises 18 residues. As DNA, the CDR3 is TGTGCCAGCAAAAGTGGGGGGGGGCGACAGGGGTATTCGGCTGAAGCTTTCTTT. It codes for CASKSGGGRQGYSAEAFF.

The chain uses TRBV10-3 and TRBJ2-1, with 9 nucleotides matching TRBD1. The CDR3 sequence is 16 residues long. With V trimmed by 6 bases and J by 1 base, 7 bases remained unmatched. Germline CDR1 reads ENHRY; CDR2 reads SYGVKD. CDR3 sequence reads: CAISQGQGKSYNEQFF. The DNA for the CDR3 is TGTGCCATCAGCCAGGGACAGGGAAAATCCTACAATGAGCAGTTCTTC.